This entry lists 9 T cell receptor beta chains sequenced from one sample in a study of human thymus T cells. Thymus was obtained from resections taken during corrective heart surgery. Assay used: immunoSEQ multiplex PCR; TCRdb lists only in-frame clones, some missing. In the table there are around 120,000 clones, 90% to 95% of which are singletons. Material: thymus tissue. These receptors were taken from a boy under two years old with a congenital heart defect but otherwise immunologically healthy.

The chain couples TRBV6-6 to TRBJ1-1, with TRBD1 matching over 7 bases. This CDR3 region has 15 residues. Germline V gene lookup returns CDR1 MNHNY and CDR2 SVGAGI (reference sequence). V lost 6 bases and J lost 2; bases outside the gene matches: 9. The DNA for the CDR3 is TGTGCCAGCAGAATGGTTGACAGGGACAACACTGAAGCTTTCTTT. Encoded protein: CASRMVDRDNTEAFF.

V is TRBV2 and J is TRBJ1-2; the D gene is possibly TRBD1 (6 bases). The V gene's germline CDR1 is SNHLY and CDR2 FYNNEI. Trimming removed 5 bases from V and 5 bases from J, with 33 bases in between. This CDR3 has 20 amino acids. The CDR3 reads CASSPLPGQIPPKSGYGYTF. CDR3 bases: TGTGCCAGCAGTCCTCTACCGGGACAAATCCCTCCCAAATCTGGGTATGGCTACACCTTC.

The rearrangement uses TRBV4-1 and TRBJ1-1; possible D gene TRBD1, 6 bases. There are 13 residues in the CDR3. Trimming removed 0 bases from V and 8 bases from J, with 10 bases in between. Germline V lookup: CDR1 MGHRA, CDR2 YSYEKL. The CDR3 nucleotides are TGCGCCAGCAGCCAAGATCGGGGGCTCGAAGCTTTCTTT. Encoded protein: CASSQDRGLEAFF.

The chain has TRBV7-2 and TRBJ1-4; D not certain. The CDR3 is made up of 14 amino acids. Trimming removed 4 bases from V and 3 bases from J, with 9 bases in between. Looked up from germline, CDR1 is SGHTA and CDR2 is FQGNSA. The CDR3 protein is CASSSPNANEKLFF. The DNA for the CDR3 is TGTGCCAGCAGCTCGCCCAACGCTAATGAAAAACTGTTTTTT.

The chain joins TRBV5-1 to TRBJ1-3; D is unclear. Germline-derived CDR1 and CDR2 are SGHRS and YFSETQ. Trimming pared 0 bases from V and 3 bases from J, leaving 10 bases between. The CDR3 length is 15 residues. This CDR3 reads CASSLENRLGNTIYF. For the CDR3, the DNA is TGCGCCAGCAGCTTGGAAAATAGACTTGGAAACACCATATATTTT. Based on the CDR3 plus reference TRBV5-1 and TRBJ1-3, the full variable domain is KAGVTQTPRYLIKTRGQQVTLSCSPISGHRSVSWYQQTPGQGLQFLFEYFSETQRNKGNFPGRFSGRQFSNSRSEMNVSTLELGDSALYLCASSLENRLGNTIYFGEGSWLTVV.

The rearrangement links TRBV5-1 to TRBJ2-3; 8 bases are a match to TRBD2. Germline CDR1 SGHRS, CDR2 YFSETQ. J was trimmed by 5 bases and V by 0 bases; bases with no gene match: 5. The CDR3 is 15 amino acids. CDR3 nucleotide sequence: TGCGCCAGCAGCTTGGCGGCGGGGGGCCAAGATACGCAGTATTTT. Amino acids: CASSLAAGGQDTQYF.

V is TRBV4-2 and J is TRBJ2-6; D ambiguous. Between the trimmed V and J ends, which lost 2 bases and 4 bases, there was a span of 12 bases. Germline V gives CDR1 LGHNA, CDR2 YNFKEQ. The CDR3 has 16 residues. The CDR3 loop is CASSQPQCPGANVLTF. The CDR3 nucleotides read TGTGCCAGCAGCCAACCCCAGTGCCCCGGGGCCAACGTCCTGACTTTC.

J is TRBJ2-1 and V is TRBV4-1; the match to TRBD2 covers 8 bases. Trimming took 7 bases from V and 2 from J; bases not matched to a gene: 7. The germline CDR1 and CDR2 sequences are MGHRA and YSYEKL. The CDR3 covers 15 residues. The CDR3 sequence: CASTLTGGTYNEQFF. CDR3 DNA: TGCGCCAGCACGCTAACGGGGGGGACCTACAATGAGCAGTTCTTC.

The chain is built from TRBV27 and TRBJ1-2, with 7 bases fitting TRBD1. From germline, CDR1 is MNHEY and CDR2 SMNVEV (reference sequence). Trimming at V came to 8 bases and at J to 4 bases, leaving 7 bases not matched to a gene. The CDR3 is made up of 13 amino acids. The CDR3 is CASWDSTSYGYTF. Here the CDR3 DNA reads TGTGCCAGCTGGGACAGCACCTCCTATGGCTACACCTTC.